This TCR beta chain is drawn from a study of CD8+ T cells in alopecia areata. Study as a whole: Treated individuals took tofacitinib by mouth, 5 to 10 mg twice daily. Whole-study findings and limits: Because one nonresponder was included, the link of baseline CD8+ expansion to response is considered uncertain.

In its sample, this clone was seen a few times. The antigen remains undetermined. Reverse transcribed after extraction, RNA yielded cDNA as the sequencing template. Assay: immunoSEQ multiplex PCR; the TCRdb copy retains only in-frame clones and omits some. The top ten clones hold approximately 15% of a sample with about 160,000 clones, around 60% of them seen once. Treatment: oral pan-JAK inhibitor, 5-10 mg twice daily. The TCR sequence derives from a human donor with alopecia areata. The input for sequencing was CD4+ T cells sorted from blood, taken at week 24, from a patient treated with tofacitinib.

DNA for the CDR3: TGCAGCGTTAGAGACAGACCCTACGAGCAGTACTTC. Its translation: CSVRDRPYEQYF. The V call is TRBV29-1, the J call TRBJ2-7; TRBD1 might be the D (5 bases). Germline CDR1 reads SQVTM; CDR2 reads ANQGSEA. The CDR3 is made up of 12 amino acids. Between the trimmed V and J ends, which lost 5 bases and 2 bases, there was a span of 10 bases.